What follows are 3 T cell receptor beta chains derived from one specimen sequenced in a study of T cells after posttransplantation cyclophosphamide. Libraries were prepared by immunoSEQ multiplex PCR; TCRdb keeps only in-frame clonotypes and omits some of them. This table has roughly 5,000 clones, 94% appearing once. The source material was CD4+ T cells sorted from bone marrow. The receptors here all came from a woman aged 60-75 years in good health, CMV-negative, and a related stem cell transplant donor.

The DNA of the CDR3 is TGTGCCACCCCCTCCTGGGGGCCGGAGACCCAGTACTTC. Protein: CATPSWGPETQYF. The genes are TRBV19 and TRBJ2-5; a possible D gene is TRBD1 (6 bases). The CDR3 loop spans 13 amino acids. CDR1 and CDR2 from the germline V gene are LNHDA and SQIVND (reference sequence). V was shortened by 10 bases and J by 5 bases, with 17 bases between the two germline ends.

The chain links TRBV19 to TRBJ2-2, with D possibly being TRBD2 (6 bases). CDR3 length equals 14 residues. The ends were cut back, 4 bases at V and 1 base at J, with 7 bases in the middle. CDR1 and CDR2 from the germline V gene are LNHDA and SQIVND (reference sequence). The CDR3 spells CASSKGGNTGELFF. The CDR3 coding sequence is TGTGCCAGTAGTAAGGGAGGGAACACCGGGGAGCTGTTTTTT. Variable domain in full (rest from reference TRBV19 and TRBJ2-2): DGGITQSPKYLFRKEGQNVTLSCEQNLNHDAMYWYRQDPGQGLRLIYYSQIVNDFQKGDIAEGYSVSREKKESFPLTVTSAQKNPTAFYLCASSKGGNTGELFFGEGSRLTVL.

The chain recombines TRBV6-7 with TRBJ2-7; 8 nucleotides agree with TRBD2. TRBV6-7 carries the ORF label, with uncertain function. V lost 10 bases and J lost 4; bases outside the gene matches: 12. The CDR3 is made up of 14 amino acids. Here the CDR3 reads CATTPGTSSYEQYV. For the CDR3, the DNA is TGTGCCACCACACCCGGGACTAGTAGTTACGAGCAGTACGTC.